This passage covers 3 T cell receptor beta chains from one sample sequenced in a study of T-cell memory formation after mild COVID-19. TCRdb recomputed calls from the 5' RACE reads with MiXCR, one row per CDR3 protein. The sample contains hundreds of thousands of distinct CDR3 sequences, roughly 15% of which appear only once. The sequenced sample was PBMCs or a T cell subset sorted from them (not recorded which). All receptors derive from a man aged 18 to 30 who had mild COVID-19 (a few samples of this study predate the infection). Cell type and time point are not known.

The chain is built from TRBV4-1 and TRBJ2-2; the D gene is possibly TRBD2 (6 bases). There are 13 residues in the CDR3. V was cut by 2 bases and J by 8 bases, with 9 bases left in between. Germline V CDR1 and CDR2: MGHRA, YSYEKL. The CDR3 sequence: CASSQSGLGELFF. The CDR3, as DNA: TGCGCCAGCAGCCAAAGCGGGTTGGGGGAGCTGTTTTTT.

This chain's CDR3 is CASSFKGAPEAFF. The CDR3 bases are TGTGCCAGCAGCTTTAAGGGGGCACCTGAAGCTTTCTTT. The chain has TRBV7-3 and TRBJ1-1, with 7 bases aligning to TRBD1. In germline, CDR1 is SGHTA, CDR2 FQGTGA. The CDR3 has 13 residues. Trimming cost V 3 bases and J 6 bases; bases outside gene matches: 4.

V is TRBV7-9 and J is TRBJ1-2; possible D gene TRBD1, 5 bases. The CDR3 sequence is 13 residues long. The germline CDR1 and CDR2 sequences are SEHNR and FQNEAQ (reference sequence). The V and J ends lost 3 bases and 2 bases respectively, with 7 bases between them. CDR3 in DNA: TGTGCCAGCAGCTTCGGGGCAAACTATGGCTACACCTTC. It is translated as CASSFGANYGYTF.